Listed below are T cell receptor beta chains from one sample, sequenced in a study of identifying expanded T cells in peripheral blood. This table comes from immunoSEQ multiplex PCR, and its TCRdb copy is limited to in-frame clones, with some not included. The sample holds 120,000 or so clones; 84% are singletons and the top ten take over 3%. Sequenced: blood. Receptors were obtained from a person aged 18-69 years in good health. Each CDR3 is given with its conserved first and last residue. The order of the fields is CDR3 DNA, CDR3 protein, clone size, D gene, J gene, V gene. A D gene is named only where the DNA matches it firmly. A row's size may be missing; if present it is once, few, many or a size class.

TGTGCCAGCAGCCTCGACAGCAACTATGGCTACACCTTC | CASSLDSNYGYTF | . | . | TRBJ1-2 | TRBV6-6
TGTGCCAGCAGCCCGTGGGAGGGCATGGGGTCCAACACTGAAGCTTTCTTT | CASSPWEGMGSNTEAFF | . | . | TRBJ1-1 | TRBV5-8
TGTGCCAGCAGGGAGTACGGCTACACCTTC | CASREYGYTF | few | . | TRBJ1-2 | TRBV6-1
TGCAGCGTTGAAATTTGGGACAGGGGGCATGATGAGCAGTTCTTC | CSVEIWDRGHDEQFF | . | TRBD1 | TRBJ2-1 | TRBV29-1
TGTGCCAGCAGCTTAGATCCGCAGGGGGCGCCCGGGGAGCTGTTTTTT | CASSLDPQGAPGELFF | . | TRBD1 | TRBJ2-2 | TRBV11-2
TGTGCCAGCAGCCCACAGCCCTACAATGAGCAGTTCTTC | CASSPQPYNEQFF | . | . | TRBJ2-1 | TRBV13
TGTGCCTGGAGTCGGGGACTGAACACTGAAGCTTTCTTT | CAWSRGLNTEAFF | once | . | TRBJ1-1 | TRBV30
TGTGCCAGCAGCTTGGCAGCGGGGGTGTCCTACAATGAGCAGTTCTTC | CASSLAAGVSYNEQFF | . | TRBD2 | TRBJ2-1 | TRBV7-2
TGTGCTAGTGGTTTAGAGGGGGCCGGGCAGTACTTC | CASGLEGAGQYF | . | TRBD1 | TRBJ2-4 | TRBV12-5
TGTGCCAGCTCACCTCCAGCCCCAATGAACACTGAAGCTTTCTTT | CASSPPAPMNTEAFF | . | . | TRBJ1-1 | TRBV18
TGTGCCAGCAGGAGGGGGCAGGCCTACGAGCAGTACTTC | CASRRGQAYEQYF | . | TRBD1 | TRBJ2-7 | TRBV27
TGTGCCAGCAGCGCACCGGGACGGATTAAAGAGACCCAGTACTTC | CASSAPGRIKETQYF | . | . | TRBJ2-5 | TRBV7-2
TGTGCCAGCAAGGGCAGCCTGAACACTGAAGCTTTCTTT | CASKGSLNTEAFF | . | . | TRBJ1-1 | TRBV2
TGTGCCTGGAGTATACGGGGCGGTGGATCACCCCTCCACTTT | CAWSIRGGGSPLHF | few | . | TRBJ1-6 | TRBV30
TGTGCCAGCAGTTATGGCGTGGGGTCTGGAGGCTACACCTTC | CASSYGVGSGGYTF | . | . | TRBJ1-2 | TRBV2
TGTGCCAGCAGCAAAGCCCGGACGAACACTGAAGCTTTCTTT | CASSKARTNTEAFF | . | . | TRBJ1-1 | TRBV21-1